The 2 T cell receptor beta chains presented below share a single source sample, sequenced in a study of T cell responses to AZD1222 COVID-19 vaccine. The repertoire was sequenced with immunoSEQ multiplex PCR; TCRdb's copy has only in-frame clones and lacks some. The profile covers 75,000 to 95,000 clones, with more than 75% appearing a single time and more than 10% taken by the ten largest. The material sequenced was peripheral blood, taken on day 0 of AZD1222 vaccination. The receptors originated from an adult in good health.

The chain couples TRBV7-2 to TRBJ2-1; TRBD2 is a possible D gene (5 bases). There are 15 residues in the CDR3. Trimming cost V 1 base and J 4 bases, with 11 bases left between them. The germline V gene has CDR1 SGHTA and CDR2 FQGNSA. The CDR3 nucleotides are TGTGCCAGCAGCTTAGGACGGACTGCTTACAATGAGCAGTTCTTC. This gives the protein CASSLGRTAYNEQFF.

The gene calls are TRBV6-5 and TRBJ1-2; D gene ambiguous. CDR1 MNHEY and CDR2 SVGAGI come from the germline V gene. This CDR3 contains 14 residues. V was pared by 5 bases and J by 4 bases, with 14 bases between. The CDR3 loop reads CASSQDERGYGYTF. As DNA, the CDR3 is TGTGCCAGCAGTCAGGACGAACGGGGCTATGGCTACACCTTC.